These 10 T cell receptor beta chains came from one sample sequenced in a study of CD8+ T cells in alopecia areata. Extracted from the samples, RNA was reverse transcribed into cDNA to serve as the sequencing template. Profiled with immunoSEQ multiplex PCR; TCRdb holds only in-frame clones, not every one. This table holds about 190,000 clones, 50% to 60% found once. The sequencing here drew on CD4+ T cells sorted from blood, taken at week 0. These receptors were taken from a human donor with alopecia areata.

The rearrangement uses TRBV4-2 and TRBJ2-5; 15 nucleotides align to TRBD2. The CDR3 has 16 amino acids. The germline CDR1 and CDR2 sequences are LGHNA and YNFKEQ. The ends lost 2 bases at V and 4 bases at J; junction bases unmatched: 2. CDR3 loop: CASSQRTSGGGETQYF. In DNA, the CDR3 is TGTGCCAGCAGCCAAAGGACTAGCGGGGGGGGAGAGACCCAGTACTTC.

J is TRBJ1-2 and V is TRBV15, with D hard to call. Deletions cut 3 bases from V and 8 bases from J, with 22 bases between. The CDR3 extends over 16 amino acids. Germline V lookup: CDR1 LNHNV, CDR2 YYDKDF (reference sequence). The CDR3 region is CATSRPAIFTPEGYTF. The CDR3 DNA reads TGTGCCACCAGCAGGCCCGCGATTTTTACTCCTGAAGGCTACACCTTC.

CDR3 protein: CASRPRPTGGGNQPQHF. CDR3 bases: TGTGCCAGTAGACCCAGGCCGACAGGGGGGGGCAATCAGCCCCAGCATTTT. This chain connects TRBV19 to TRBJ1-5; TRBD1 matches 9 bases. This CDR3 spans 17 amino acids. From germline, CDR1 is LNHDA and CDR2 SQIVND (reference sequence). The ends lost 6 bases at V and 2 bases at J; junction bases unmatched: 11.

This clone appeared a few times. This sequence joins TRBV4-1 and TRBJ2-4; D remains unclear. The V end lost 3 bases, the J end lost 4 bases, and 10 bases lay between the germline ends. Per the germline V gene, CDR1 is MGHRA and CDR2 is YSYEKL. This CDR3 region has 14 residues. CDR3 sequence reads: CASSHDGVKNIQYF. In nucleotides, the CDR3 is TGCGCCAGCAGCCACGACGGAGTGAAAAACATTCAGTACTTC.

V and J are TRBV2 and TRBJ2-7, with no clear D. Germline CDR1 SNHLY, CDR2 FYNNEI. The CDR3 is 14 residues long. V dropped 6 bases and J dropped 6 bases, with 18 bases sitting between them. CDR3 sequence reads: CASRDGNRRSEQYF. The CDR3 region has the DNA TGTGCCAGCAGGGATGGTAATAGGCGGAGCGAGCAGTACTTC. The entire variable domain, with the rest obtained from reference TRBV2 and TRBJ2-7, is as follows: EPEVTQTPSHQVTQMGQEVILRCVPISNHLYFYWYRQILGQKVEFLVSFYNNEISEKSEIFDDQFSVERPDGSNFTLKIRSTKLEDSAMYFCASRDGNRRSEQYFGPGTRLTVT.

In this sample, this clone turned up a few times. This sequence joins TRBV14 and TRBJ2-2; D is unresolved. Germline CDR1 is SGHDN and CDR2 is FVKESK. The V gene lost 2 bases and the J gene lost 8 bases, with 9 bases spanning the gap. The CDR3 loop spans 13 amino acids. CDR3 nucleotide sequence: TGTGCCAGCAGCCAAAATGCTGCAGGGGAGCTGTTTTTT. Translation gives CASSQNAAGELFF.

The CDR3 region has the DNA TGTGCCAGCAGGGGACAGGAGTATGGCTACACCTTC. Its protein is CASRGQEYGYTF. V is TRBV6-5 and J is TRBJ1-2; the match to TRBD1 covers 8 bases. CDR1 MNHEY and CDR2 SVGAGI come from the germline V gene. The ends lost 6 bases at V and 5 bases at J; junction bases unmatched: 2. The CDR3 has 12 amino acids.

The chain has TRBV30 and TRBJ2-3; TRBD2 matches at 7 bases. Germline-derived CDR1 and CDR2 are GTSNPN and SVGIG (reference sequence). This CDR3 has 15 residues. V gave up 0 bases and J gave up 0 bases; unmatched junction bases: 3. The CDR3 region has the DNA TGTGCCTGGAGTGTACACGGGGGGAGCACAGATACGCAGTATTTT. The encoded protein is CAWSVHGGSTDTQYF.

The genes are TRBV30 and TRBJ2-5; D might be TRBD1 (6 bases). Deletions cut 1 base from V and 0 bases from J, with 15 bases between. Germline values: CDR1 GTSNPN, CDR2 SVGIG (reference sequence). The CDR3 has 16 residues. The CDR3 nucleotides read TGTGCCTGGAGTGGGGGACAACTTTGGTACCAAGAGACCCAGTACTTC. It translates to CAWSGGQLWYQETQYF.

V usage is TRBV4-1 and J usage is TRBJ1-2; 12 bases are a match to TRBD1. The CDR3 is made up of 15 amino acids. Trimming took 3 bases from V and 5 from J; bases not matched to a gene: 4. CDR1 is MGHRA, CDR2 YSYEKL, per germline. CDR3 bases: TGCGCCAGCAGCCACGGGACAGGGGGCCGATATGGCTACACCTTC. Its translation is CASSHGTGGRYGYTF.